This is a list of T cell receptor beta chains from one sample in a study of radiotherapy plus CTLA-4 blockade in lung cancer. This table comes from immunoSEQ multiplex PCR, and its TCRdb copy is limited to in-frame clones, with some not included. Of approximately 85,000 clones in the sample, around 85% were seen once. Sequenced material: peripheral blood, taken from a patient treated with radiotherapy plus ipilimumab. The source of these receptors is a human donor with non-small cell lung cancer who had a partial response to radiotherapy plus ipilimumab. Each CDR3 is given with its conserved first and last residue. The D gene is left open where the match is weak. For some rows the clone size is stated as once, few or many, or as a class when expanded; others skip it.

D: TRBD2
J: TRBJ2-5
V: TRBV9
size: .
CDR3: CASSVGALGGSSETQYF
DNA: TGTGCCAGCAGCGTAGGGGCCCTCGGCGGGAGTTCAGAGACCCAGTACTTC

D: TRBD1
J: TRBJ1-2
V: TRBV4-2
size: .
CDR3: CASSQGDRDVYTF
DNA: TGTGCCAGCAGCCAAGGGGACAGGGACGTTTACACCTTC

D: .
J: TRBJ1-4
V: TRBV27
size: .
CDR3: CASSDRPPVGGEKLFF
DNA: TGTGCCAGCAGTGACAGACCTCCTGTCGGCGGTGAAAAACTGTTTTTT

D: TRBD1
J: TRBJ1-2
V: TRBV19
size: .
CDR3: CASRQGANYGYTF
DNA: TGTGCCAGTCGACAGGGGGCTAACTATGGCTACACCTTC

D: .
J: TRBJ1-2
V: TRBV18
size: .
CDR3: CASSPAGGVNYGYTF
DNA: TGTGCCAGCTCACCAGCGGGGGGAGTTAACTATGGCTACACCTTC

D: TRBD1
J: TRBJ1-3
V: TRBV7-9
size: few
CDR3: CAWGQSSGNTIYF
DNA: TGTGCCTGGGGACAGAGCTCTGGAAACACCATATATTTT

D: TRBD2
J: TRBJ2-5
V: TRBV5-1
size: .
CDR3: CASSRTGTSGRAGETQYF
DNA: TGCGCCAGCAGCAGAACCGGGACTAGCGGGAGGGCCGGTGAGACCCAGTACTTC

D: .
J: TRBJ1-5
V: TRBV2
size: .
CDR3: CASSGTGRISQPQHF
DNA: TGTGCCAGCAGTGGAACAGGGAGAATCAGTCAGCCCCAGCATTTT

D: TRBD1
J: TRBJ2-1
V: TRBV20-1
size: .
CDR3: CSAGQGNEQFF
DNA: TGCAGTGCTGGACAGGGCAATGAGCAGTTCTTC

D: TRBD2
J: TRBJ2-1
V: TRBV28
size: .
CDR3: CASSPPGLAGVREQFF
DNA: TGTGCCAGCAGTCCGCCGGGACTAGCGGGAGTAAGGGAGCAGTTCTTC

D: .
J: TRBJ2-5
V: TRBV15
size: .
CDR3: CATSRDPAAQETQYF
DNA: TGTGCCACCAGCAGAGATCCAGCGGCCCAAGAGACCCAGTACTTC

D: TRBD1
J: TRBJ1-4
V: TRBV28
size: .
CDR3: CASSGTGAGDEKLFF
DNA: TGTGCCAGCAGTGGTACAGGGGCAGGGGATGAAAAACTGTTTTTT

D: .
J: TRBJ1-1
V: TRBV20-1
size: .
CDR3: CSARDDTEAFF
DNA: TGCAGTGCTAGAGACGACACTGAAGCTTTCTTT

D: .
J: TRBJ1-1
V: TRBV7-5
size: few
CDR3: CVRSPKPEAFF
DNA: TGTGTCAGAAGCCCAAAGCCTGAAGCTTTCTTT